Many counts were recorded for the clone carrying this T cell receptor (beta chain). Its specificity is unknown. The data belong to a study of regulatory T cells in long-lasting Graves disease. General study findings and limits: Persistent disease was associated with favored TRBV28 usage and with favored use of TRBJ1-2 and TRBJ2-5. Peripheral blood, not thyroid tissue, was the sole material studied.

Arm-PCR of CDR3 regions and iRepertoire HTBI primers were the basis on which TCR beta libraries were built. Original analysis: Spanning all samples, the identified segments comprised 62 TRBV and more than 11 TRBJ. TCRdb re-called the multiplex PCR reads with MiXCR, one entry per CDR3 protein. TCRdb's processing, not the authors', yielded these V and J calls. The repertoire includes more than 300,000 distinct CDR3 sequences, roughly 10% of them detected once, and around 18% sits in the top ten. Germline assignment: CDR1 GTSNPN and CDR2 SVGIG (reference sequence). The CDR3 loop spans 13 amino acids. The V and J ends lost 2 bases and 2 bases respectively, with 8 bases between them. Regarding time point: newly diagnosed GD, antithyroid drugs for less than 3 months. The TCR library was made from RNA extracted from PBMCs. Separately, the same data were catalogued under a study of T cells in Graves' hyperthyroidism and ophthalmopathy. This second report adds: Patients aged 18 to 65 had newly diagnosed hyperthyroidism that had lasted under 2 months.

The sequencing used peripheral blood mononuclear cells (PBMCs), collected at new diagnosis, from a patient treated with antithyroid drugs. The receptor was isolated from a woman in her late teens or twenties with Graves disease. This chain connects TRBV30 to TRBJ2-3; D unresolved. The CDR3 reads CAWSRAITDTQYF. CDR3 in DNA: TGTGCCTGGAGTAGGGCTATCACAGATACGCAGTATTTT.